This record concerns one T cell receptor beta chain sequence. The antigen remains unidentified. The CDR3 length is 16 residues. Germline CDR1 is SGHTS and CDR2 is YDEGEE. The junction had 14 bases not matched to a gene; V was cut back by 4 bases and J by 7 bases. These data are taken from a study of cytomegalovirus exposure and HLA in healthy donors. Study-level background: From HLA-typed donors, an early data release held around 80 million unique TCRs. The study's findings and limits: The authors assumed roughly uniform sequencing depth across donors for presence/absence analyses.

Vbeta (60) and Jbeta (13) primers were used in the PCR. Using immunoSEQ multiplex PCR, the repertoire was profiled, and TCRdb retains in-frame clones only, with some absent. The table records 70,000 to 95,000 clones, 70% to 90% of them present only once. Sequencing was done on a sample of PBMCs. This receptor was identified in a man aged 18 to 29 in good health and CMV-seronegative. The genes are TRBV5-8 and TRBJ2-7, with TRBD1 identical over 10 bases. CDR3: CASSPTVGQGGYEQYF. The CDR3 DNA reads TGTGCCAGCAGCCCCACGGTCGGACAGGGGGGATATGAGCAGTACTTC.